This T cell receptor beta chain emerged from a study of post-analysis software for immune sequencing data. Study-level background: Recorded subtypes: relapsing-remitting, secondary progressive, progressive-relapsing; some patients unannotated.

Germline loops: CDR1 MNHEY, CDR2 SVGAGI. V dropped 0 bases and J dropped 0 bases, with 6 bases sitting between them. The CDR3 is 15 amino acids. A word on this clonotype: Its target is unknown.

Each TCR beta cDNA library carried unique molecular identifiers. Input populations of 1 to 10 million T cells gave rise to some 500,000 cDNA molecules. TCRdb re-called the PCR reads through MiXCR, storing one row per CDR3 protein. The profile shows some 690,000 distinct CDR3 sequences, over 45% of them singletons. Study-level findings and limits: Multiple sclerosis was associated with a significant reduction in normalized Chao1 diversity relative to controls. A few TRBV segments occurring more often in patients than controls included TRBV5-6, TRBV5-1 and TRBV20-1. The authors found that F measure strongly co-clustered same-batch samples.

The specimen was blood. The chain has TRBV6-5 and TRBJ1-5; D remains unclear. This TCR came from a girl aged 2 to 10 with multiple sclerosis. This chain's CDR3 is CASSYSEPSNQPQHF. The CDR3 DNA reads TGTGCCAGCAGTTACTCCGAGCCTAGCAATCAGCCCCAGCATTTT.